These 3 T cell receptor beta chains were all obtained from the same sample, sequenced in a study of CD4 T cells in relation to SARS-CoV-2 and coronaviruses. This table comes from immunoSEQ multiplex PCR, and its TCRdb copy is limited to in-frame clones, with some not included. The sample contains about 22,000 clones, 72% of which appear only once. Unexposed donor CD4+ T cells date from about 2010-2018, before the COVID-19 pandemic. Isolation of CD4+ T cells took place after about 10 days in culture. No antigen is known for these receptors. The specimen was CD4+ T cells from PBMCs, cultured in vitro. Receptors were obtained from a human donor in good health.

This clone is a singleton in its sample. This chain uses TRBV6-5 with TRBJ2-1, with unresolved D. CDR1 MNHEY and CDR2 SVGAGI come from the germline V gene. The CDR3 runs to 11 residues. V lost 5 bases and J lost 13, with 12 bases in between. In DNA form, the CDR3 reads TGTGCCAGCAGTATGGCCGGGTACCAGTTCTTC. It yields the protein CASSMAGYQFF.

The CDR3 DNA reads TGTGCCAGCAGCCCCAGGACGGCGGTAAACACCATATATTTT. Translated: CASSPRTAVNTIYF. The J gene is TRBJ1-3, the V gene TRBV7-9; no clear D gene. The CDR3 loop spans 14 amino acids. Trimming pared 5 bases from V and 6 bases from J, leaving 14 bases between. The V gene's germline CDR1 is SEHNR and CDR2 FQNEAQ (reference sequence).

The rearrangement links TRBV11-2 to TRBJ1-6; no clear D gene. From germline, CDR1 is SGHAT and CDR2 FQNNGV. The V end was cut by 0 bases, the J end by 13 bases, with 10 bases between. This CDR3 has 13 amino acids. CDR3 DNA: TGTGCCAGCAGCTTAGATCGCGGGTCCCCCCTCCACTTT. It translates to CASSLDRGSPLHF.